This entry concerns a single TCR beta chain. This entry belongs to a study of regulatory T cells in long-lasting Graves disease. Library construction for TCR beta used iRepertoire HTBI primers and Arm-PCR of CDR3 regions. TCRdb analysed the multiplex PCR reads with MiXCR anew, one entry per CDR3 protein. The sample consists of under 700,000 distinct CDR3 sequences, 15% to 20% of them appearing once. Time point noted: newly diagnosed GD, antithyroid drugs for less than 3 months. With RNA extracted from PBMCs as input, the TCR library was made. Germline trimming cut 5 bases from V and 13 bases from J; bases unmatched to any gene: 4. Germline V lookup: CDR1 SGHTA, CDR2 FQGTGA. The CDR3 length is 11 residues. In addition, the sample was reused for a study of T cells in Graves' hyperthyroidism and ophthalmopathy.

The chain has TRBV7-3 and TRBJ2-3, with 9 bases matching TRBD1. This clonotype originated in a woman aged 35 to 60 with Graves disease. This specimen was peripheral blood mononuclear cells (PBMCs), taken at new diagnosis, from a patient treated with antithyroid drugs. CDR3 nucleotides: TGTGCCAGCAGCCCGGGACAGGGAAAGTATTTT. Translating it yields CASSPGQGKYF.